This entry lists 21 T cell receptor beta chains sequenced from one sample in a study of blood T cell repertoires in COVID-19 (dated by TCRdb to the early 2020s). The library was produced with the immunoSEQ multiplex PCR assay. TCRdb provides this immuneACCESS table in a form limited to in-frame rearrangements. Some clones are lacking; in checked studies, under half of them reflect an unresolved V gene, and why the rest are absent is not known. This sample has around 260,000 clones in its table, and approximately 86% of those were observed once. Of the sample, roughly 2% falls within the top ten clones. Material: peripheral blood. The receptors originated from a young man with active or convalescent COVID-19.

The V and J genes are TRBV18 and TRBJ1-4; 7 bases align to TRBD1. V dropped 5 bases and J dropped 3; count of bases not matched to a gene: 6. The length of the CDR3 is 15 residues. CDR1 is KGHSH, CDR2 LQKENI, per germline. CDR3 protein: CASSSRQGPNEKLFF. CDR3 DNA sequence: TGTGCCAGCTCATCACGACAGGGCCCTAATGAAAAACTGTTTTTT.

V is TRBV7-9 and J is TRBJ2-5; 10 nucleotides line up with TRBD2. The junction had 11 bases not matched to a gene; V was cut back by 5 bases and J by 5 bases. The CDR3 length is 16 residues. Germline V lookup: CDR1 SEHNR, CDR2 FQNEAQ (reference sequence). The chain's CDR3 is CASSQGFLAGVETQYF. The CDR3, as DNA: TGTGCCAGCAGCCAGGGCTTTCTAGCGGGGGTGGAGACCCAGTACTTC.

The chain links TRBV19 to TRBJ2-1; possible D gene TRBD2, 5 bases. The CDR3 runs 15 residues. Germline CDR1 and CDR2: LNHDA and SQIVND (reference sequence). The ends were cut back, 5 bases at V and 0 bases at J, with 11 bases in the middle. The CDR3 loop is CASSPEGSSYNEQFF. CDR3 sequence (DNA): TGTGCCAGTAGTCCCGAAGGGAGCTCCTACAATGAGCAGTTCTTC.

The chain links TRBV27 to TRBJ1-1; tentatively, D is TRBD1 (5 bases). The CDR3 has 13 residues. Trimming took off 4 bases at V and 3 bases at J, with 9 bases between the two ends. Germline CDR1 and CDR2: MNHEY and SMNVEV (reference sequence). CDR3 DNA: TGTGCCAGCAGTTCAGGGTTACACACTGAAGCTTTCTTT. It specifies CASSSGLHTEAFF.

The chain carries TRBV2 and TRBJ2-3; 7 bases are a match to TRBD2. Losses at the gene ends were 8 bases for V and 3 bases for J; bases not matched to a gene: 17. From germline, CDR1 is SNHLY and CDR2 FYNNEI. CDR3 length equals 17 residues. CDR3 DNA sequence: TGTGCCAGCTCGGGAGGACTGGGGACGGAGGAGACAGATACGCAGTATTTT. Translated: CASSGGLGTEETDTQYF.

This chain's CDR3 is CASSEWQSDTQYF. The CDR3 DNA sequence: TGCGCCAGCAGTGAGTGGCAATCGGATACGCAGTATTTT. This rearrangement joins TRBV10-1 to TRBJ2-3; D unresolved. The length of the CDR3 is 13 residues. V lost 1 base, J lost 6 bases, and 8 bases lay in between. Looked up from germline, CDR1 is WNHNN and CDR2 is SYGVQD (reference sequence).

The genes are TRBV21-1 and TRBJ2-7; the table's D call of TRBD1 was not tested on the DNA. TRBV21-1 is labeled a pseudogene. The CDR3 contains 13 residues. CDR3 nucleotides: TGTGCCAGCAGCATTAGACATCGCTACGAGCAGTACTTC. Translating gives CASSIRHRYEQYF.

The chain joins TRBV6-5 to TRBJ1-6; D possibly corresponds to TRBD1 (6 bases). In germline, CDR1 is MNHEY, CDR2 SVGAGI. The V gene lost 6 bases and the J gene lost 6 bases, with 15 bases spanning the gap. The CDR3 length is 15 residues. CDR3 sequence reads: CASSQRQASNSPLHF. The CDR3 bases are TGTGCCAGCAGCCAAAGACAGGCGTCTAATTCACCCCTCCACTTT.

This clone was detected once. The V gene is TRBV4-3, the J gene TRBJ1-6, with TRBD1 identical over 9 bases. The CDR3 consists of 17 residues. The germline V gene has CDR1 LGHNA and CDR2 YSLEER. V gave up 0 bases and J gave up 13 bases; unmatched junction bases: 13. CDR3 DNA: TGCGCCAGCAGCCAAGAAAGTCCGGGACAGGGTGAAATCCCCCTCCACTTT. This encodes CASSQESPGQGEIPLHF.

Here the CDR3 reads CASRAGALHSGANVLTF. In nucleotides, the CDR3 is TGTGCCAGCAGAGCAGGGGCCTTGCACTCTGGGGCCAACGTCCTGACTTTC. This chain links TRBV2 with TRBJ2-6, with a weak D call TRBD1 (6 bases). V was cut by 6 bases and J by 0 bases, with 15 bases left in between. Germline-derived CDR1 and CDR2 are SNHLY and FYNNEI. CDR3 length: 17 residues.

The chain combines TRBV4-1 with TRBJ1-2; no reliable D call. Per germline, CDR1 MGHRA and CDR2 YSYEKL. V shed 1 base and J shed 8 bases, with 14 bases lying between them. There are 14 residues in the CDR3. CDR3 nucleotide sequence: TGCGCCAGCAGCCAAGTGGGAAGGGAGGAGGGCTACACCTTC. It encodes CASSQVGREEGYTF.

The gene calls are TRBV9 and TRBJ2-7; D not certain. This CDR3 region has 14 residues. Trimming removed 0 bases from V and 0 bases from J, with 7 bases in between. Germline CDR1 is SGDLS and CDR2 is YYNGEE. The CDR3 DNA reads as TGTGCCAGCAGCGTAGCTGACATCTCCTACGAGCAGTACTTC. It encodes CASSVADISYEQYF.

This clone was seen more than once but under ten times. The chain couples TRBV18 to TRBJ1-1; TRBD1 might be the D (5 bases). Trimming stripped 6 bases from V and 5 bases from J, with 16 bases between. This CDR3 is built from 14 residues. Germline V gene sequence: CDR1 KGHSH, CDR2 LQKENI. The CDR3 nucleotides are TGTGCCAGCTCCGAATACAGCCGGGGGACTGAAGCTTTCTTT. This encodes CASSEYSRGTEAFF.

This clone was seen more than once but under ten times. The chain carries TRBV5-6 and TRBJ1-6; unclear D gene. V lost 0 bases and J lost 10, with 11 bases in between. The CDR3 extends over 14 amino acids. The germline CDR1 and CDR2 sequences are SGHDT and YYEEEE. Here the CDR3 reads CASSLGQSVSPLHF. CDR3 DNA: TGTGCCAGCAGCTTGGGCCAGAGCGTCTCACCCCTCCACTTT.

The V and J genes are TRBV20-1 and TRBJ1-2; tentatively, D is TRBD1 (6 bases). Looked up from germline, CDR1 is DFQATT and CDR2 is SNEGSKA (reference sequence). The length of the CDR3 is 11 residues. V lost 7 bases, J lost 3 bases, and 9 bases lay in between. The CDR3 here is CSVSGDYGYTF. CDR3 nucleotides: TGCAGTGTCTCAGGGGACTATGGCTACACCTTC.

The J gene is TRBJ1-1, the V gene TRBV29-1, with D uncertain. CDR1 and CDR2 from the germline V gene are SQVTM and ANQGSEA. V lost 7 bases to trimming and J lost 4 bases, with 13 bases between them. CDR3 length: 12 amino acids. The CDR3 loop reads CSGQVSSTEAFF. For the CDR3, the DNA is TGCAGCGGTCAGGTATCATCCACTGAAGCTTTCTTT.

The chain carries TRBV19 and TRBJ2-7, with D possibly TRBD1 on 5 matching bases. Trimming pared 0 bases from V and 4 bases from J, leaving 16 bases between. The CDR3 length is 16 residues. Germline CDR1 LNHDA, CDR2 SQIVND (reference sequence). The CDR3 region is CASSIDGRAVGYEQYF. The CDR3 DNA follows: TGTGCCAGTAGTATAGATGGCAGGGCCGTTGGGTACGAGCAGTACTTC.

V usage is TRBV5-8 and J usage is TRBJ1-3, with TRBD1 as a possible D gene (5 bases). There are 15 residues in the CDR3. Trimming removed 4 bases from V and 4 bases from J, with 15 bases in between. Germline V gene lookup returns CDR1 SGHTS and CDR2 YDEGEE. The chain's CDR3 is CASSRFRTQGNTIYF. Written as DNA, the CDR3 is TGTGCCAGCAGCCGATTTCGGACACAAGGAAACACCATATATTTT. Complete variable domain (other parts from reference TRBV5-8 and TRBJ1-3): EAGVTQSPTHLIKTRGQQATLRCSPISGHTSVYWYQQALGLGLQFLLWYDEGEERNRGNFPPRFSGRQFPNYSSELNVNALELEDSALYLCASSRFRTQGNTIYFGEGSWLTVV.

Only one count was recorded for this clone. The chain employs TRBV6-5 and TRBJ1-1, with TRBD1 identical over 8 bases. CDR1 and CDR2 (germline): MNHEY, SVGAGI. With 6 bases clipped from V and 4 bases from J, the junction kept 10 bases outside the gene matches. The CDR3 runs to 15 residues. The CDR3 DNA is TGTGCCAGCAGCATGTACAGGGGGGTAAGCACTGAAGCTTTCTTT. Its protein is CASSMYRGVSTEAFF.

J is TRBJ1-4 and V is TRBV5-4; 12 bases line up with TRBD1. The germline V gene encodes CDR1 SGHNT and CDR2 YYREEE (reference sequence). The V and J ends lost 4 bases and 7 bases, in that order; junction bases with no gene match: 5. CDR3 size: 15 residues. CDR3 bases: TGTGCCAGCAGCCCGGGACAGGGGGCTGGTGAAAAACTGTTTTTT. The encoded protein is CASSPGQGAGEKLFF.

This clone was detected only once. CDR3 bases: TGTGCCATGGAGGCTCCAGGCTACACCTTC. Translating it yields CAMEAPGYTF. V gene TRBV6-4 combines with J gene TRBJ1-2, with D unresolved. This CDR3 spans 10 amino acids. Between the trimmed V and J ends, which lost 10 bases and 8 bases, there was a span of 11 bases. CDR1 and CDR2 (germline): MRHNA, SNTAGT.